This record looks at one T cell receptor beta chain sequence and its context. At one end, the junction sequence differs from germline, possibly due to a read error. Repertoires were generated with immunoSEQ multiplex PCR, while TCRdb's copy carries only in-frame clones and drops some. This table holds around 130,000 clones, around nine tenths found once. These data originate in a study of T cell responses to AZD1222 COVID-19 vaccine. CDR3 size: 11 residues. Germline assignment: CDR1 LGHDT and CDR2 YNNKEL (reference sequence). The sequence derives from an adult in good health. Sequenced material: peripheral blood, taken on day 0 of AZD1222 vaccination. The V call is TRBV3-1 (or the pseudogene TRBV3-2), the J call TRBJ2-7, with TRBD1 as a possible D gene (5 bases). The CDR3 spells CASSQGHRPVF. For the CDR3, the DNA is TGTGCCAGCAGCCAAGGTCACAGGCCTGTCTTC.